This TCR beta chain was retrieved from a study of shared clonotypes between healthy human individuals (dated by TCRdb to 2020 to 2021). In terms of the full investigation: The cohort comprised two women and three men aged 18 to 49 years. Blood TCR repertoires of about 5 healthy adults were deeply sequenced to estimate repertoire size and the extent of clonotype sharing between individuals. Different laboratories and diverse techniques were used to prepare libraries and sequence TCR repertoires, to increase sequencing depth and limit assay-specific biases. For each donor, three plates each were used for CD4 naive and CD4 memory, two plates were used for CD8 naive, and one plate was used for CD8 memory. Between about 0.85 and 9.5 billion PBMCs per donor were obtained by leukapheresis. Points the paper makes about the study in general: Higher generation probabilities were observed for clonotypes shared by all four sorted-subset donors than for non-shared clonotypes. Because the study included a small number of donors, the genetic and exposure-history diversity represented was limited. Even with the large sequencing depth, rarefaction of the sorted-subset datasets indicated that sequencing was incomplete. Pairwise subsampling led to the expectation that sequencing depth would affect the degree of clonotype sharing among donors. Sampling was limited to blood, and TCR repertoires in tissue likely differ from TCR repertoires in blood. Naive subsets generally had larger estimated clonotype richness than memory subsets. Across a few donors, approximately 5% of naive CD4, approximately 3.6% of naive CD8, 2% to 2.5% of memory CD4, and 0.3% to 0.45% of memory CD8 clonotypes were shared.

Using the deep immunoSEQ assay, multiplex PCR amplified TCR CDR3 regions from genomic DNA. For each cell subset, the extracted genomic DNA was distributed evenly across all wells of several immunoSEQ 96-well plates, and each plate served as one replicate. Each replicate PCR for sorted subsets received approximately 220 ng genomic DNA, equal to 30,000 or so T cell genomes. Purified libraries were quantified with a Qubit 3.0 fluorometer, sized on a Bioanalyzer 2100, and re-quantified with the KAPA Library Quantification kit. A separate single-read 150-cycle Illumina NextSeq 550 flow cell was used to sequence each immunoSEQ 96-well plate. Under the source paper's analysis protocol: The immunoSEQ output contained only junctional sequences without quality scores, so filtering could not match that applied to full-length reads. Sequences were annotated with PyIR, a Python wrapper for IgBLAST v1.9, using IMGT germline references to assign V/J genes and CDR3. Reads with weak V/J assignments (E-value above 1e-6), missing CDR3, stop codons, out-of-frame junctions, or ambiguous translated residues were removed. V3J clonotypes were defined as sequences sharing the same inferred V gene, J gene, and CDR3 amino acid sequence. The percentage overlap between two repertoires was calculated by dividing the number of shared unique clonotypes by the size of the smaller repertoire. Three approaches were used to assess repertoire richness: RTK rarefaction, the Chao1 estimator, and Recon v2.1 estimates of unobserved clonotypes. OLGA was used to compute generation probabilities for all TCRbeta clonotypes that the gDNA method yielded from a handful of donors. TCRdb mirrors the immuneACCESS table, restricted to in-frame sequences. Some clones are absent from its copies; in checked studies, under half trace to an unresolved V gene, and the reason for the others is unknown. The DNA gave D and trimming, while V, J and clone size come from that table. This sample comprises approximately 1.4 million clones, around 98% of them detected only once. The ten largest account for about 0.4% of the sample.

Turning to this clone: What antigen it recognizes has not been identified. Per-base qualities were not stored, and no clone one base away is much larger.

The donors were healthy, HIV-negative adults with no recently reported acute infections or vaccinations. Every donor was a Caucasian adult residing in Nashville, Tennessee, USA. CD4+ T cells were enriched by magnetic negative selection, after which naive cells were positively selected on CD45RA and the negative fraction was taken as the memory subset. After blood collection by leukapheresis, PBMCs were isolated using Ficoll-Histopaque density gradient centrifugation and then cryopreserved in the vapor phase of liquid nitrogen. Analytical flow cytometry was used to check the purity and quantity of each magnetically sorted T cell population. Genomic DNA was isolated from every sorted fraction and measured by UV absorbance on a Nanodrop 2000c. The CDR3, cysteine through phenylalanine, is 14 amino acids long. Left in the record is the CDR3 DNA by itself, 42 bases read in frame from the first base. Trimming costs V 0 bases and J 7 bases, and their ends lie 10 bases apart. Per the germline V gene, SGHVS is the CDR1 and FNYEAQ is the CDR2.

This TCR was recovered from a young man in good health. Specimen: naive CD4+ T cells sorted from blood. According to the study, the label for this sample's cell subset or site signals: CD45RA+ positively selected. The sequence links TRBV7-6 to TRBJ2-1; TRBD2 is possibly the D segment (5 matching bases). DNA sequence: TGTGCCAGCAGCTTAGCTGTTCGGGGAAATGAGCAGTTCTTC. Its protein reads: CASSLAVRGNEQFF.